This paragraph reports one T cell receptor (beta chain). The ends were cut back, 0 bases at V and 0 bases at J, with 9 bases in the middle. The CDR3 is 15 residues long. Germline CDR1 reads SGHRS; CDR2 reads YFSETQ. This specimen comes from a study of cytomegalovirus exposure and HLA in healthy donors. Both 60 Vbeta primers and 13 Jbeta primers went into the PCR. Generated by immunoSEQ multiplex PCR, the TCRdb table keeps only in-frame clones and is missing some. Found here are 190,000 or so clones, roughly 77% of them singletons; the top ten hold roughly 0.4%. Sequencing was performed on PBMCs. The receptor comes from a male donor in good health and CMV-seropositive. The chain carries TRBV5-1 and TRBJ1-1; D possibly corresponds to TRBD1 (6 bases). The CDR3: CASSLEGVLNTEAFF. The CDR3 DNA reads TGCGCCAGCAGCTTGGAGGGGGTCTTGAACACTGAAGCTTTCTTT.